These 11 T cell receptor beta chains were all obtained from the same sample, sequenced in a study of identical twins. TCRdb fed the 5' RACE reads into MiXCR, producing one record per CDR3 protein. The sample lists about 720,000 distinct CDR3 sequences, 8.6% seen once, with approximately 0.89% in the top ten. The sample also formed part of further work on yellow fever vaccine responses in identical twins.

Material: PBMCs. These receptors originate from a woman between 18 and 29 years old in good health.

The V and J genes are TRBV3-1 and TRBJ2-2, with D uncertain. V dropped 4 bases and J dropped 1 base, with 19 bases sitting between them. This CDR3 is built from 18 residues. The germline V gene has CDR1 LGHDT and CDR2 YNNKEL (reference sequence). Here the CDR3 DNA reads TGTGCCAGCAGCCTAAAGATAGGGTCAGGTTGGAACACCGGGGAGCTGTTTTTT. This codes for CASSLKIGSGWNTGELFF.

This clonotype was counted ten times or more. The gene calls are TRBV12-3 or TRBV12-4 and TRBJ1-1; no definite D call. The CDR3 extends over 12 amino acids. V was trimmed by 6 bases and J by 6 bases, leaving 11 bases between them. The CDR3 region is CASSPLAAEAFF. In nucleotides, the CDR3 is TGTGCCAGCAGCCCCCTCGCGGCTGAAGCTTTCTTT.

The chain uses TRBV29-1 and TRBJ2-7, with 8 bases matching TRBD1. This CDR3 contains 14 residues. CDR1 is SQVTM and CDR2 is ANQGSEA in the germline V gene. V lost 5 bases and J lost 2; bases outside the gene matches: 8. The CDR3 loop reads CSVSPDRDTYEQYF. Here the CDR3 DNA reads TGCAGCGTTTCCCCGGACAGGGACACCTACGAGCAGTACTTC.

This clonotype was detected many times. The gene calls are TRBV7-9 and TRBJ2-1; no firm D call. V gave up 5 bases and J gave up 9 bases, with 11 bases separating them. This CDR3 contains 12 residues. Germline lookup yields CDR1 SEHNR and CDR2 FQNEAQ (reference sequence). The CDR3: CASSLTLAEQFF. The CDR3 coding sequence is TGTGCCAGCAGCCTGACTTTGGCTGAGCAGTTCTTC. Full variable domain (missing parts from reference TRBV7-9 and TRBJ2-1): DTGVSQNPRHKITKRGQNVTFRCDPISEHNRLYWYRQTLGQGPEFLTYFQNEAQLEKSRLLSDRFSAERPKGSFSTLEIQRTEQGDSAMYLCASSLTLAEQFFGPGTRLTVL.

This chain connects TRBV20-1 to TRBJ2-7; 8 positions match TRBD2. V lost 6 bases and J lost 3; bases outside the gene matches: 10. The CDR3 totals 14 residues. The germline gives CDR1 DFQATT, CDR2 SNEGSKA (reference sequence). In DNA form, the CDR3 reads TGCAGTGCGCCTCTCGGGAGGGCCCGCTACGAGCAGTACTTC. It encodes CSAPLGRARYEQYF.

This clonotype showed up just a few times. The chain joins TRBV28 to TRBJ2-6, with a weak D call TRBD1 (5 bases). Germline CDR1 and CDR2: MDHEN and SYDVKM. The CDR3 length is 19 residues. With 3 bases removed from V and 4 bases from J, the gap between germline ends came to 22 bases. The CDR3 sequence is CASSFLMTITGTGANVLTF. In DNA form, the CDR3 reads TGTGCCAGCAGTTTCCTTATGACCATCACAGGTACCGGGGCCAACGTCCTGACTTTC.

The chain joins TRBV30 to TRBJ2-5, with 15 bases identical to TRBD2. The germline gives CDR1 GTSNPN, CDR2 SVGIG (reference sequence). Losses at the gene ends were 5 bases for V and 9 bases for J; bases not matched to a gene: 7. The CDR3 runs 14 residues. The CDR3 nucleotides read TGTGCCTGGGCGAGGACTAGCGGGGGGGTCGCCCAGTACTTC. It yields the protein CAWARTSGGVAQYF.

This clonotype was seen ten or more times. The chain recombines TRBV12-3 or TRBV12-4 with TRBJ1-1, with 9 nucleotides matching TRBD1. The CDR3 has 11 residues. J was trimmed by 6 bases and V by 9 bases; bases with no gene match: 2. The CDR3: CASWDRAEAFF. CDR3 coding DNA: TGTGCCAGTTGGGACAGGGCTGAAGCTTTCTTT.

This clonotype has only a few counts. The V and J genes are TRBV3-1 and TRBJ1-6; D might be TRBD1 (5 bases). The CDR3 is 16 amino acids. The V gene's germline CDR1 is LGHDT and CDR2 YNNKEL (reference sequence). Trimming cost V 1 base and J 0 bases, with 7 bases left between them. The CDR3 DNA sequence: TGTGCCAGCAGCCAAGGACAGAGCTCCTATAATTCACCCCTCCACTTT. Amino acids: CASSQGQSSYNSPLHF. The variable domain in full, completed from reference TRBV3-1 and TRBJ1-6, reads DTAVSQTPKYLVTQMGNDKSIKCEQNLGHDTMYWYKQDSKKFLKIMFSYNNKELIINETVPNRFSPKSPDKAHLNLHINSLELGDSAVYFCASSQGQSSYNSPLHFGNGTRLTVT.

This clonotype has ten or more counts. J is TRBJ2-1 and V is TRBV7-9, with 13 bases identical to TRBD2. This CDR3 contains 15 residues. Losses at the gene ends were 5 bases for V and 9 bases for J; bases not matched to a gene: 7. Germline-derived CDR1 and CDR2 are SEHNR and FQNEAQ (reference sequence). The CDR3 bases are TGTGCCAGCAGCCCAGGACTAGCGGGAGTGGTTGAGCAGTTCTTC. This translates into CASSPGLAGVVEQFF.

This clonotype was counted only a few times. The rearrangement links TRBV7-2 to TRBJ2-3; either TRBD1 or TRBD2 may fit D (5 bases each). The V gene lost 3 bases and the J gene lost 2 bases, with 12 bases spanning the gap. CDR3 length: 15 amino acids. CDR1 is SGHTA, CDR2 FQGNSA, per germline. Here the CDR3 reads CASSFRDPNTDTQYF. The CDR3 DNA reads TGTGCCAGCAGCTTCAGGGACCCCAACACAGATACGCAGTATTTT. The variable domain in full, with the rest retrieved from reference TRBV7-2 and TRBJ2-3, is GAGVSQSPSNKVTEKGKDVELRCDPISGHTALYWYRQSLGQGLEFLIYFQGNSAPDKSGLPSDRFSAERTGGSVSTLTIQRTQQEDSAVYLCASSFRDPNTDTQYFGPGTRLTVL.